This TCR beta chain was recovered during a study of spatial heterogeneity in lung cancer. Study background: Detected sequences consistently included more beta-chain ones than alpha-chain ones. General study findings and limits: The study estimated about 6.4% alpha and more than 11% beta chain coverage of tumor T cells. Expanded alpha and beta TCR counts within tumors tracked tumor mutation counts.

Time point given: sample taken at primary tumor resection. Whole RNA came from tumor, nontumor lung or frozen PBMC and was sequenced without being sorted. This clonotype was detected ten times or more. Its antigen is undetermined. TCRdb processed the 5' RACE reads anew with MiXCR; each CDR3 protein has one entry. Of 6,500 to 8,000 distinct CDR3 sequences in the sample, 3% to 3.5% were seen once. This specimen was lung tumor tissue, taken at surgery. This receptor was identified in a male donor with early-stage non-small cell lung cancer.

The DNA for the CDR3 is TGTGCCAGCTCACCGGGAGGGGGAGCTGGCGAGCAGTTCTTC. Its protein product is CASSPGGGAGEQFF. The rearrangement links TRBV18 to TRBJ2-1, with TRBD2 as a possible D gene (7 bases). The CDR3 length is 14 residues. The germline V gene encodes CDR1 KGHSH and CDR2 LQKENI. Trimming pared 3 bases from V and 10 bases from J, leaving 16 bases between.